These 24 T cell receptor beta chains originate from one sample sequenced in a study of cytomegalovirus exposure and HLA in healthy donors (TCRdb year 2017). Library construction relied on the immunoSEQ multiplex PCR assay. Sourced from immuneACCESS, this table was stored by TCRdb with only in-frame sequences that have V and J called. A share of the clones is absent; for the studies checked, an unresolved V gene accounts for under half, and the remainder has no known explanation. The sample table lists under 400,000 clones, approximately 88% of them with a count of one. Around 0.96% of the sample lies in the top ten. The source material was PBMCs. The receptors come from a man aged 30 to 39 in good health and CMV-seronegative.

The rearrangement uses TRBV27 and TRBJ1-3, with unresolved D. This CDR3 is 16 amino acids long. Germline values: CDR1 MNHEY, CDR2 SMNVEV (reference sequence). V shed 3 bases and J shed 1 base, with 13 bases lying between them. The DNA for the CDR3 is TGTGCCAGCAGTTTGGCGGGGAGGGAGTCTGGAAACACCATATATTTT. This sequence encodes CASSLAGRESGNTIYF.

The chain couples TRBV13 to TRBJ2-1, with a possible D match to TRBD2 (5 bases). The ends were cut back, 7 bases at V and 15 bases at J, with 19 bases in the middle. This CDR3 comprises 12 residues. The germline CDR1 and CDR2 sequences are PRHDT and FYEKMQ (reference sequence). DNA of the CDR3: TGTGCCAGCACCTCGGTTAATGTTGCGGGGTTCTTC. This sequence encodes CASTSVNVAGFF.

The V call is TRBV5-1, the J call TRBJ1-1; no firm D call. This CDR3 is built from 15 residues. Looked up from germline, CDR1 is SGHRS and CDR2 is YFSETQ. V gave up 0 bases and J gave up 0 bases, with 9 bases separating them. In DNA, the CDR3 is TGCGCCAGCAGCTTGGCCTCGGTCATGAACACTGAAGCTTTCTTT. The encoded protein is CASSLASVMNTEAFF.

The chain employs TRBV9 and TRBJ2-7, with D perhaps TRBD2 (5 bases). Germline assignment: CDR1 SGDLS and CDR2 YYNGEE. CDR3 size: 15 residues. V was clipped by 2 bases and J by 6 bases, with 18 bases between them. CDR3 protein: CASSVSWSTIGEQYF. CDR3 coding DNA: TGTGCCAGCAGCGTTTCCTGGTCGACTATCGGCGAGCAGTACTTC.

This clone was picked up one time. The V gene is TRBV30, the J gene TRBJ2-1; TRBD2 agrees at 8 bases. The CDR3 length is 16 residues. V lost 0 bases and J lost 3; bases outside the gene matches: 7. Germline values: CDR1 GTSNPN, CDR2 SVGIG (reference sequence). The CDR3, as DNA: TGTGCCTGGAGTGTACGGGGTAGCGGGGTCTACAATGAGCAGTTCTTC. It specifies CAWSVRGSGVYNEQFF.

This clone was picked up a small number of times. The chain has TRBV30 and TRBJ1-6; D uncertain. The germline V and J ends were trimmed by 3 bases and 8 bases, with 11 bases remaining between them. The CDR3 sequence is 13 residues long. Germline CDR1 GTSNPN, CDR2 SVGIG (reference sequence). The CDR3 spells CAWSPGQYSPLHF. In DNA, the CDR3 is TGTGCCTGGAGCCCTGGTCAGTATTCACCCCTCCACTTT.

CDR3 region: CASSPAREGLWEQYF. CDR3 coding DNA: TGTGCCAGCAGCCCAGCCAGGGAGGGGTTGTGGGAGCAGTACTTC. This chain uses TRBV6-5 with TRBJ2-7, with 7 bases aligning to TRBD2. CDR1 MNHEY and CDR2 SVGAGI come from the germline V gene. The CDR3 sequence is 15 residues long. The V and J ends lost 6 bases and 7 bases, in that order; junction bases with no gene match: 15.

In its sample, this clone was seen once. V usage is TRBV13 and J usage is TRBJ1-1, with D tentatively TRBD1 (5 bases). The V end was cut by 0 bases, the J end by 7 bases, with 9 bases between. Germline V CDR1 and CDR2: PRHDT, FYEKMQ (reference sequence). The CDR3 contains 13 residues. The chain's CDR3 is CASSLGRGYEAFF. The CDR3 DNA sequence: TGTGCCAGCAGCTTAGGCCGGGGGTATGAAGCTTTCTTT.

CDR3 sequence (DNA): TGTGCCAGCGCCAGACAGGGAATCTATGGCTACACCTTC. As protein: CASARQGIYGYTF. This chain uses TRBV6-6 with TRBJ1-2; 7 nucleotides align to TRBD1. V lost 8 bases to trimming and J lost 4 bases; unmatched junction nucleotides: 7. The germline V gene encodes CDR1 MNHNY and CDR2 SVGAGI (reference sequence). CDR3 length: 13 residues.

V and J are TRBV9 and TRBJ2-1, with 8 bases matching TRBD2. The CDR3 consists of 16 residues. The V gene end was trimmed by 0 bases and the J gene end by 4 bases; junction bases not matched to a gene: 6. Per germline, CDR1 SGDLS and CDR2 YYNGEE. The CDR3 bases are TGTGCCAGCAGCGTAGGCGGCGGGGGGCTTTACAATGAGCAGTTCTTC. Translation gives CASSVGGGGLYNEQFF.

The rearrangement uses TRBV11-2 and TRBJ1-6; D unresolved. The V gene's germline CDR1 is SGHAT and CDR2 FQNNGV. CDR3 length equals 15 residues. V dropped 1 base and J dropped 5 bases, with 9 bases sitting between them. The CDR3 spells CASSLGHLDNSPLHF. CDR3 sequence (DNA): TGTGCCAGCAGCTTAGGACACCTGGATAATTCACCCCTCCACTTT.

The rearrangement joins TRBV11-2 to TRBJ2-5; D is ambiguous. V was pared by 4 bases and J by 5 bases, with 14 bases between. The CDR3 consists of 14 residues. Germline-derived CDR1 and CDR2 are SGHAT and FQNNGV. The CDR3 nucleotides are TGTGCCAGCAGCTATATATCCCCCCCGGAGACCCAGTACTTC. Translating it yields CASSYISPPETQYF.

The chain recombines TRBV5-1 with TRBJ2-1; no reliable D call. V gave up 1 base and J gave up 10 bases, with 6 bases separating them. CDR3 length: 11 amino acids. CDR1 and CDR2 (germline): SGHRS, YFSETQ. CDR3 bases: TGCGCCAGCAGCTTGTCGGAGGAGCAGTTCTTC. Protein sequence: CASSLSEEQFF.

The genes are TRBV4-3 and TRBJ1-1, with TRBD1 matching 8 bases. This CDR3 region has 16 residues. Trimming cost V 0 bases and J 7 bases; bases outside gene matches: 10. Germline CDR1 and CDR2: LGHNA and YSLEER. The CDR3 sequence is CASSQDYATGVSEAFF. The CDR3 DNA sequence: TGCGCCAGCAGCCAAGACTACGCGACAGGGGTGAGTGAAGCTTTCTTT.

The gene calls are TRBV27 and TRBJ1-1; D gene ambiguous. The CDR3 totals 13 residues. Germline V CDR1 and CDR2: MNHEY, SMNVEV (reference sequence). The V gene lost 3 bases and the J gene lost 3 bases, with 8 bases spanning the gap. Here the CDR3 DNA reads TGTGCCAGCAGTTTTTCGGTCTACACTGAAGCTTTCTTT. This translates into CASSFSVYTEAFF.

This chain joins TRBV9 and TRBJ2-5; D gene unclear. In germline, CDR1 is SGDLS, CDR2 YYNGEE. The CDR3 has 14 amino acids. V gave up 0 bases and J gave up 4 bases, with 10 bases separating them. Here the CDR3 DNA reads TGTGCCAGCAGCGTAGACAGCTTTATAGAGACCCAGTACTTC. Amino acids: CASSVDSFIETQYF. The full variable domain, rest sourced from reference TRBV9 and TRBJ2-5, is DSGVTQTPKHLITATGQRVTLRCSPRSGDLSVYWYQQSLDQGLQFLIQYYNGEERAKGNILERFSAQQFPDLHSELNLSSLELGDSALYFCASSVDSFIETQYFGPGTRLLVL.

This chain links TRBV11-3 with TRBJ2-1, with 12 bases aligning to TRBD2. The CDR3 is 15 amino acids. Germline V gene data show CDR1 as SGHNT and CDR2 as YENEEA. V gave up 2 bases and J gave up 10 bases; unmatched junction bases: 6. The CDR3 DNA follows: TGTGCCAGCAGCTTACTAGCGGGGGGGCTGGGGGAGCAGTTCTTC. Its protein product is CASSLLAGGLGEQFF.

V gene TRBV4-1 combines with J gene TRBJ2-2; D is unclear. From germline, CDR1 is MGHRA and CDR2 YSYEKL. V lost 4 bases, J lost 0 bases, and 12 bases lay in between. CDR3 size: 16 residues. CDR3 DNA sequence: TGCGCCAGCAGCCCCCCCAGGTTCGCGAACACCGGGGAGCTGTTTTTT. Protein sequence: CASSPPRFANTGELFF.

The V gene is TRBV4-3, the J gene TRBJ1-1, with D possibly TRBD1 on 5 matching bases. The CDR3 is 15 amino acids. Germline V gene data show CDR1 as LGHNA and CDR2 as YSLEER. V lost 1 base and J lost 3, with 12 bases in between. CDR3 nucleotides: TGCGCCAGCAGCCAAGGGGGACTTATCGACACTGAAGCTTTCTTT. As protein: CASSQGGLIDTEAFF.

The chain combines TRBV5-4 with TRBJ2-2; 13 bases are shared with TRBD2. Trimming at V came to 0 bases and at J to 4 bases, leaving 0 bases not matched to a gene. There are 16 residues in the CDR3. Germline V gene sequence: CDR1 SGHNT, CDR2 YYREEE (reference sequence). For the CDR3, the DNA is TGTGCCAGCAGCTTGGGGACTAGCGGGGGCACCGGGGAGCTGTTTTTT. Residues: CASSLGTSGGTGELFF. Full variable domain (outside the CDR3, taken from reference TRBV5-4 and TRBJ2-2): ETGVTQSPTHLIKTRGQQVTLRCSSQSGHNTVSWYQQALGQGPQFIFQYYREEENGRGNFPPRFSGLQFPNYSSELNVNALELDDSALYLCASSLGTSGGTGELFFGEGSRLTVL.

The chain combines TRBV7-9 with TRBJ2-7, with 9 bases lining up with TRBD1. Unmatched junction bases numbered 8, after V lost 5 bases and J lost 6 bases. Germline V lookup: CDR1 SEHNR, CDR2 FQNEAQ (reference sequence). This CDR3 contains 14 residues. The CDR3 reads CASSGRTGESEQYF. The CDR3 DNA reads as TGTGCCAGCAGCGGGCGGACAGGGGAGAGCGAGCAGTACTTC.

This clone was observed a few times. This sequence joins TRBV9 and TRBJ2-5; D unresolved. Germline assignment: CDR1 SGDLS and CDR2 YYNGEE. V lost 4 bases and J 2 bases, leaving 12 bases between the germline ends. The CDR3 covers 14 residues. The CDR3: CASSRTNSQETQYF. In DNA form, the CDR3 reads TGTGCCAGCAGCCGTACTAACTCACAAGAGACCCAGTACTTC.

The rearrangement uses TRBV9 and TRBJ2-1, with TRBD2 identical over 9 bases. The CDR3 runs 15 residues. Per germline, CDR1 SGDLS and CDR2 YYNGEE. Unmatched junction bases numbered 2, after V lost 0 bases and J lost 4 bases. CDR3 bases: TGTGCCAGCAGCGTAGGCGGGGGGGATTACAATGAGCAGTTCTTC. Translation: CASSVGGGDYNEQFF.

V usage is TRBV15 and J usage is TRBJ2-1; tentatively, D is TRBD1 (5 bases). With 1 base removed from V and 12 bases from J, the gap between germline ends came to 19 bases. Looked up from germline, CDR1 is LNHNV and CDR2 is YYDKDF (reference sequence). The CDR3 sequence is 15 residues long. The CDR3 DNA reads TGTGCCACCAGCAGAGTCGGGCAGGGAAGGAATTCGCAGTTCTTC. This translates into CATSRVGQGRNSQFF.